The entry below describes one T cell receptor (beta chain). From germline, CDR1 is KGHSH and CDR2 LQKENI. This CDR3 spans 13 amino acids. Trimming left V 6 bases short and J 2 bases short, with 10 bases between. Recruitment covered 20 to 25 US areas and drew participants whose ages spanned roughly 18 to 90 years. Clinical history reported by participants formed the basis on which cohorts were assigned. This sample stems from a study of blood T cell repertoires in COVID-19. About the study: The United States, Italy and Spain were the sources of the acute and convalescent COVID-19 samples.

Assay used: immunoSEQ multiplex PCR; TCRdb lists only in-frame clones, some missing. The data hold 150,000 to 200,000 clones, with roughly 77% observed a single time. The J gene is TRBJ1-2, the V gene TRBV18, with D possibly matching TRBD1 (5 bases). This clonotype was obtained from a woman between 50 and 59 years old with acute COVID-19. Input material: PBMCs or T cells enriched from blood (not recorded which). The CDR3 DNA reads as TGTGCCAGCTCCGGGGGGGAAAACTATGGCTACACCTTC. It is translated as CASSGGENYGYTF.